The clone carrying this T cell receptor (beta chain) was found many times. The antigen is undetermined. Between the trimmed V and J ends, which lost 0 bases and 7 bases, there was a span of 9 bases. The CDR3 is made up of 13 amino acids. From germline, CDR1 is SEHNR and CDR2 FQNEAQ (reference sequence). TCRdb ran MiXCR on the reads and lists one entry per CDR3 protein. Here the sample spans 250,000 or so distinct CDR3 sequences, around 15% being singletons. The sample comes from a study of T cell repertoires in cytomegalovirus infection. In the study overall: Matching HLA type, along with CMV infection, was indicated by public TCR beta signatures. Study-wide points: Dominating the ex vivo response were TCR beta clonotypes that were CMV-specific and HLA-C-restricted.

The clonotype comes from a human donor in good health (CMV status not recorded). Some clones in this sample may be carry-over from other donors' samples. The genes are TRBV7-9 and TRBJ1-1; weak D call: TRBD1 (6 bases). The sample consisted of CD8+ T cells from PBMCs. CDR3 in amino acids: CASSLARTDEAFF. The CDR3 DNA sequence: TGTGCCAGCAGCTTAGCCCGGACAGATGAAGCTTTCTTT.